This T cell receptor (beta chain) is from a study of shared clonotypes between healthy human individuals. Study observations and caveats: Few donors restricted represented genetic and exposure-history diversity. Clonotypes which were not shared had lower generation probabilities than clonotypes that all four donors shared. Rarefaction demonstrated incomplete sorted-subset sequencing despite large depth.

The J segment lost 4 bases and the V segment lost 5 bases, leaving 10 bases of the junction unmatched. Germline loops: CDR1 LNHDA, CDR2 SQIVND (reference sequence). This CDR3 contains 15 residues. Naive CD8 cells were CD45RO-negative, positively selected for CCR7, excluding terminally differentiated effector memory CD45RA+ cells. Concerning this clone: Its target is not known.

In replicate PCRs of sorted subsets, around 200 ng DNA, about 30,000 T cell genomes, was used. Clones were read by immunoSEQ multiplex PCR, and TCRdb kept only the in-frame ones, dropping some. The sample has about 2 million clones; less than 95% are singletons. The genes are TRBV19 and TRBJ1-1, with 7 bases aligning to TRBD1. The TCR comes from a man aged 18 to 35 in good health. Sequenced material: naive CD8+ T cells sorted from blood. The CDR3 region is CASSDPTGYATEAFF. The CDR3 DNA reads as TGTGCCAGTAGTGACCCGACAGGGTACGCCACTGAAGCTTTCTTT. Combining the CDR3 with reference TRBV19 and TRBJ1-1 gives the whole variable domain DGGITQSPKYLFRKEGQNVTLSCEQNLNHDAMYWYRQDPGQGLRLIYYSQIVNDFQKGDIAEGYSVSREKKESFPLTVTSAQKNPTAFYLCASSDPTGYATEAFFGQGTRLTVV.